This T cell receptor beta chain derives from a study of blood T cell repertoires in COVID-19 (TCRdb year 2020). Notes on the research overall: Samples covering the acute and convalescent phases of COVID-19 were provided by collaborators in the United States, Italy and Spain. The material from the prospective study consisted of cDNA or gDNA derived from T cells, B-cell-depleted T cells, or PBMCs. Subjects who had been exposed to COVID-19, were actively infected with it, or had recovered from it provided the deeply sampled blood TCRbeta repertoires that made up the dataset. The repertoires were released in a freely available public database meant as a resource for research on the immune response to SARS-CoV-2. Samples came from the ongoing ImmuneRACE study (first 160 participants) plus 1,254 subjects from 6 global collaborators. Sample metadata almost always included a de-identified subject ID, COVID-19 status, age in years and sex. Where available, HLA class I and class II types were taken from metadata supplied by the sample provider and were not determined by assay-based typing.

A distance of 9 bases separates the germline ends of V and J, which lose 9 bases and 2 bases respectively. The CDR3 numbers 13 residues from cysteine through phenylalanine. The only DNA kept is the CDR3, 39 bases in frame from the first base. CDR1 KGHDR and CDR2 SFDVKD were looked up in the germline V gene. The immunoSEQ Assay, a bias-controlled multiplex PCR, was used to amplify TCRbeta CDR3 regions from genomic DNA. The study's own analysis went as follows. The number of nucleated cells in each sample was estimated from the amplification of reference gene primers within the assay. Sequence reads were collapsed and filtered to measure the absolute abundance of every unique TCRbeta CDR3 rearrangement. For each sample, productive Simpson clonality was calculated by taking the square root of Simpson's diversity index across productive rearrangements. TCRdb limited this immuneACCESS table to in-frame rearrangements with V and J called. A share of clones is missing; checked studies link under half to unresolved V genes, and the rest is unexplained. That table is the source of V, J and clone size, and D and trimming were worked out from the DNA. The sample profile shows about 230,000 clones; over 70% of them were found once. Around 27% of the sample is in the top ten clones.

The study at large found these results: The amount of clinical and demographic metadata varied by source and participant and was provided uncurated.

This clone was counted once. It lacks a known antigen. There are no base qualities to consult, and no much larger clone falls within one base. Whole blood was collected in K2EDTA tubes by collaborating institutions according to the institutions' own protocols. For TCRbeta analysis, collaborators shipped samples as frozen whole blood, isolated PBMCs, or DNA extracted from either of those sample types. Recombination connected TRBV24-1 to TRBJ2-2; a confident D gene designation cannot be given. Sequenced material: peripheral blood. This TCR was recovered from a man aged 40-49 years with acute or convalescent COVID-19. The sequence in DNA is TGTGCCACCCAGGCCCCAAACACCGGGGAGCTGTTTTTT. This yields the protein CATQAPNTGELFF.